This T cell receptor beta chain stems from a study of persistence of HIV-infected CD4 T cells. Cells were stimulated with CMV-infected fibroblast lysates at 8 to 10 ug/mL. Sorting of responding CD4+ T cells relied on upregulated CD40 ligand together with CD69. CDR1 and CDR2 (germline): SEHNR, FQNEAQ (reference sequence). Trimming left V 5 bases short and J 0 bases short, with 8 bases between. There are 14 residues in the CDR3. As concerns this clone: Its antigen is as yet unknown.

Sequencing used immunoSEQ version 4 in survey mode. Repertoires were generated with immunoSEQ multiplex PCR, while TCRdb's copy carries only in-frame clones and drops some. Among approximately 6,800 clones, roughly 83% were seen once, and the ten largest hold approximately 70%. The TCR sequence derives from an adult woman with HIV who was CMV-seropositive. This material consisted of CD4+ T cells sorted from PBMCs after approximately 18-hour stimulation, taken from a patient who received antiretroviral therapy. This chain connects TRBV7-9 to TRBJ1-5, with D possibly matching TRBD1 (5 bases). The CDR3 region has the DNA TGTGCCAGCAGCGGGACTTATAGCAATCAGCCCCAGCATTTT. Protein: CASSGTYSNQPQHF.